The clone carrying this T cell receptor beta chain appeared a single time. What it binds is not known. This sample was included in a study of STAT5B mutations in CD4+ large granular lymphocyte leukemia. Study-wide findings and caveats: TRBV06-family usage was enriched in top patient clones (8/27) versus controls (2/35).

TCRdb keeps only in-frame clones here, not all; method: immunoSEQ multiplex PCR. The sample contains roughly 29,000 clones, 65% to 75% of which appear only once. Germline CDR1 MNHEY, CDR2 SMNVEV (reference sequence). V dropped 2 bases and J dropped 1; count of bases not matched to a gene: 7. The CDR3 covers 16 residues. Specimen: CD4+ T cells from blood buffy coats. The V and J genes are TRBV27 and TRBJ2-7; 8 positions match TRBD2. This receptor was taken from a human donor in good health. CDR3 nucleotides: TGTGCCAGCAGTTTAGTCGGGGTAGCGGGATCCTACGAGCAGTACTTC. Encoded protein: CASSLVGVAGSYEQYF.